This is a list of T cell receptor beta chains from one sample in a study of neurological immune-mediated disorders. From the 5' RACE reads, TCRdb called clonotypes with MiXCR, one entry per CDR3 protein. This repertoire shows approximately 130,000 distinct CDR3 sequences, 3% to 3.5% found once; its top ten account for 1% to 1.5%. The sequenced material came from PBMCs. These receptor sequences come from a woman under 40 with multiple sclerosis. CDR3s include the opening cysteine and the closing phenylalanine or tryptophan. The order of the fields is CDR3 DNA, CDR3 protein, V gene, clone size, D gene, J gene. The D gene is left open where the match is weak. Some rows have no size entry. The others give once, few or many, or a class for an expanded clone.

DNA: TGTGCCTGGAGCTGGACCGAGTACGAGCAGTACTTC; CDR3: CAWSWTEYEQYF; V: TRBV30; size: many; D: -; J: TRBJ2-7
DNA: TGCAGTGCTAGGCTACGCAGGTCCTACAATGAGCAGTTCTTC; CDR3: CSARLRRSYNEQFF; V: TRBV20-1; size: -; D: -; J: TRBJ2-1
DNA: TGTGCCAGCAGTTACTCGAACCCTTCGTCGGGCTACACCTTC; CDR3: CASSYSNPSSGYTF; V: TRBV6-5; size: many; D: -; J: TRBJ1-2
DNA: TGTGCCAGCAGTTTAGGTGTGAGGTATGGGATAGGCACAGATACGCAGTATTTT; CDR3: CASSLGVRYGIGTDTQYF; V: TRBV27; size: many; D: -; J: TRBJ2-3
DNA: TGTGCCAGCAGCTTAAAGGGTGGACTAGGCACAGATACGCAGTATTTT; CDR3: CASSLKGGLGTDTQYF; V: TRBV7-2; size: few; D: TRBD2; J: TRBJ2-3
DNA: TGTGCCAGCAGCCAAACAGGGGTCGGTGAGCAGTACTTC; CDR3: CASSQTGVGEQYF; V: TRBV14; size: many; D: TRBD1; J: TRBJ2-7
DNA: TGTGCCAGCGAACGGAAGAACACTGAAGCTTTCTTT; CDR3: CASERKNTEAFF; V: TRBV7-9; size: many; D: -; J: TRBJ1-1
DNA: TGTGCCAGCAGCCGCAGGGGAACCGGGGAGCTGTTTTTT; CDR3: CASSRRGTGELFF; V: TRBV5-4; size: many; D: -; J: TRBJ2-2
DNA: TGTGCCAGCAGCAGTCTAGCGGGAGGCTCAGAGACCCAGTACTTC; CDR3: CASSSLAGGSETQYF; V: TRBV9; size: many; D: TRBD2; J: TRBJ2-5
DNA: TGTGCCAGCAGTCTTATGGGAGCAGATACGCAGTATTTT; CDR3: CASSLMGADTQYF; V: TRBV6-5; size: many; D: -; J: TRBJ2-3
DNA: TGTGCCAGCAGTCCATACAAAACGAACACCGGGGAGCTGTTTTTT; CDR3: CASSPYKTNTGELFF; V: TRBV12-3/TRBV12-4; size: many; D: -; J: TRBJ2-2
DNA: TGTGCCTGGACCGCTGTTGGTCCCGAGCAGTTCTTC; CDR3: CAWTAVGPEQFF; V: TRBV30; size: many; D: -; J: TRBJ2-1
DNA: TGTGCCAGCAGCGTAAGCACAGGATCGTACAATGAGCAGTTCTTC; CDR3: CASSVSTGSYNEQFF; V: TRBV9; size: many; D: -; J: TRBJ2-1
DNA: TGTGCCAGCAGTTTCGGGGGGGGGAGCTGGGAGCAGTTCTTC; CDR3: CASSFGGGSWEQFF; V: TRBV12-3/TRBV12-4; size: many; D: TRBD2; J: TRBJ2-1
DNA: TGTGCCAGCAGCCTCGGACTGTCCGGGGCCCAGCATTTT; CDR3: CASSLGLSGAQHF; V: TRBV12-3/TRBV12-4; size: many; D: -; J: TRBJ1-5
DNA: TGCAGTGCTAGAAGGTCGACAGGGAGGGAGTATTTT; CDR3: CSARRSTGREYF; V: TRBV20-1; size: many; D: -; J: TRBJ2-3